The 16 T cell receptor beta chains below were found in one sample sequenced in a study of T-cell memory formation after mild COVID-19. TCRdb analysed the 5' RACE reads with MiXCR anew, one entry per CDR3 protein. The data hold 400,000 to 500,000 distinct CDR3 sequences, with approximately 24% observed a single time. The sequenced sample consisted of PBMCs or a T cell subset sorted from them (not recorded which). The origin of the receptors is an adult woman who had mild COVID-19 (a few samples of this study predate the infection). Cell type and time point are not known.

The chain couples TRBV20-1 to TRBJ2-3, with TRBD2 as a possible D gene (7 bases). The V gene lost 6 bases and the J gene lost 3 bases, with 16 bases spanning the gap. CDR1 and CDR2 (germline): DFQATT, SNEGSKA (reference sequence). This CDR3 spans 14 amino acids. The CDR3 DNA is TGCAGTGCACAGTGGGGGGGCCGGACAGATACGCAGTATTTT. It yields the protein CSAQWGGRTDTQYF.

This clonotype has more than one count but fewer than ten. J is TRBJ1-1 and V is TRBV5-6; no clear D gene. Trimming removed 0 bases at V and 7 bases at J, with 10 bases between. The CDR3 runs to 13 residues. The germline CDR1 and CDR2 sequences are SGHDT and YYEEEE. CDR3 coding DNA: TGTGCCAGCAGCTTGGGAACGGGCCATGAAGCTTTCTTT. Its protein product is CASSLGTGHEAFF.

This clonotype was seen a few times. In DNA, the CDR3 is TGTGCCAGCCTAGGACAGGGCGCTAACTATGGCTACACCTTC. Translating it yields CASLGQGANYGYTF. This sequence joins TRBV2 and TRBJ1-2; 8 positions agree with TRBD1. V lost 8 bases, J lost 0 bases, and 5 bases stayed unmatched. The CDR3 has 14 residues. CDR1 and CDR2 (germline): SNHLY, FYNNEI.

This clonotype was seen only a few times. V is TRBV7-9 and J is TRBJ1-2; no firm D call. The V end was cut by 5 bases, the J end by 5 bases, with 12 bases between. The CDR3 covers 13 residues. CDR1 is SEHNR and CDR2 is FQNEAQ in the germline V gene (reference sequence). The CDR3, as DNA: TGTGCCAGCAGCCCCAGCGGTCAGTATGGCTACACCTTC. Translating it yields CASSPSGQYGYTF.

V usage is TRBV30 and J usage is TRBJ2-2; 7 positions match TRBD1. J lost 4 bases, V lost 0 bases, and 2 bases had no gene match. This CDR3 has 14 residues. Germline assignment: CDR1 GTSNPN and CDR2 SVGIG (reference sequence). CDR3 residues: CAWSVTGVTGELFF. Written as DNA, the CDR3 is TGTGCCTGGAGTGTAACAGGGGTCACCGGGGAGCTGTTTTTT.

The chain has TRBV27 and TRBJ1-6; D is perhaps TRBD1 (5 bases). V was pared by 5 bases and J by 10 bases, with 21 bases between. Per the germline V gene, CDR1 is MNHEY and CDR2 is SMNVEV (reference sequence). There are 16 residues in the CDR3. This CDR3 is CASSPTVPHEGSPLHF. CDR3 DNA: TGTGCCAGCAGTCCGACAGTACCTCATGAGGGGTCACCCCTCCACTTT.

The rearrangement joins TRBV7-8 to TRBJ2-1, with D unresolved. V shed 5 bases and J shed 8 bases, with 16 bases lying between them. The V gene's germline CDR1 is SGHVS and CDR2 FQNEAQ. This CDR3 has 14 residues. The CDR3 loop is CASSPFSVRDEQFF. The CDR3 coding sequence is TGTGCCAGCAGCCCCTTCTCGGTCCGGGATGAGCAGTTCTTC. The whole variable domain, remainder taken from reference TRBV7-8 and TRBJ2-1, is GAGVSQSPRYKVAKRGQDVALRCDPISGHVSLFWYQQALGQGPEFLTYFQNEAQLDKSGLPSDRFFAERPEGSVSTLKIQRTQQEDSAVYLCASSPFSVRDEQFFGPGTRLTVL.

In nucleotides, the CDR3 is TGTGCCACCAGCAGGCTAGCGGGGAACACCGGGGAGCTGTTTTTT. Translating it yields CATSRLAGNTGELFF. J is TRBJ2-2 and V is TRBV15, with 8 bases matching TRBD2. With 3 bases clipped from V and 1 base from J, the junction kept 1 base outside the gene matches. Germline-derived CDR1 and CDR2 are LNHNV and YYDKDF (reference sequence). This CDR3 comprises 15 residues.

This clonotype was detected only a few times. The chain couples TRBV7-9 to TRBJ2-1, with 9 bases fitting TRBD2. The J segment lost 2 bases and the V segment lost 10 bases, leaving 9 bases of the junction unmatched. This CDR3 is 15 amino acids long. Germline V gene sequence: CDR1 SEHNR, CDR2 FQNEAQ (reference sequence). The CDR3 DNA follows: TGTGCCACAAAACCTAGCGGGACGCCCTACAATGAGCAGTTCTTC. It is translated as CATKPSGTPYNEQFF.

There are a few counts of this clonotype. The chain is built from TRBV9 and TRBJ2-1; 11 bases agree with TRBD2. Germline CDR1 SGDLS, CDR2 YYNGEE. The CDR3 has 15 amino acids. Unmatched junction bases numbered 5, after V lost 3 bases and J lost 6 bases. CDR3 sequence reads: CASSATSGSPNEQFF. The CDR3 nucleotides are TGTGCCAGCAGCGCCACTAGCGGGAGTCCCAATGAGCAGTTCTTC.

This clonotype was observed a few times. CDR3 coding DNA: TGTGCCTGGAGTGCTATAAGACTAGCGGCCTCCTACGAGCAGTACTTC. This encodes CAWSAIRLAASYEQYF. V usage is TRBV30 and J usage is TRBJ2-7, with 9 nucleotides matching TRBD2. The CDR3 has 16 residues. Per the germline V gene, CDR1 is GTSNPN and CDR2 is SVGIG (reference sequence). V gave up 1 base and J gave up 0 bases; unmatched junction bases: 7.

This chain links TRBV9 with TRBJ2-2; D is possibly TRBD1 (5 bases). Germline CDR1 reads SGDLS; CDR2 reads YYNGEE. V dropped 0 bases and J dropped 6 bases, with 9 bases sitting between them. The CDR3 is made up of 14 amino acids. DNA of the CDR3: TGTGCCAGCAGCGTAGATGAAGGGGCCGGGGAGCTGTTTTTT. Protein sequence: CASSVDEGAGELFF. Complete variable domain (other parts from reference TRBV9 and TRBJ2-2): DSGVTQTPKHLITATGQRVTLRCSPRSGDLSVYWYQQSLDQGLQFLIQYYNGEERAKGNILERFSAQQFPDLHSELNLSSLELGDSALYFCASSVDEGAGELFFGEGSRLTVL.

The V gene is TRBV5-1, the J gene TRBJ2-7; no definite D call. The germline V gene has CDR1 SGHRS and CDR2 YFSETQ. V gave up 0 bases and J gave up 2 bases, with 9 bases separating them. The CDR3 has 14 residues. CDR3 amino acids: CASSLAADTYEQYF. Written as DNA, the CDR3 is TGCGCCAGCAGCTTGGCCGCGGATACCTACGAGCAGTACTTC.

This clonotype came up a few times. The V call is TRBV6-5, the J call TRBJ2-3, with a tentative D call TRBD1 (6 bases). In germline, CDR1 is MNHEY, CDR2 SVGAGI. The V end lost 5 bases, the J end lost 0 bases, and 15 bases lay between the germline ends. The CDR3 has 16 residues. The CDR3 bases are TGTGCCAGCAGTCGCAACAGGGCGTCTAGCACAGATACGCAGTATTTT. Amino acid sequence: CASSRNRASSTDTQYF.

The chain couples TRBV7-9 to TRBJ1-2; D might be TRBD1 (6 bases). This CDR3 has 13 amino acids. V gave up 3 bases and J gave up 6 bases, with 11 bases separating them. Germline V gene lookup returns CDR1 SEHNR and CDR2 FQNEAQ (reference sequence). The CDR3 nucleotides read TGTGCCAGCAGCTTCGGGGGGGCTGATGGCTACACCTTC. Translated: CASSFGGADGYTF.

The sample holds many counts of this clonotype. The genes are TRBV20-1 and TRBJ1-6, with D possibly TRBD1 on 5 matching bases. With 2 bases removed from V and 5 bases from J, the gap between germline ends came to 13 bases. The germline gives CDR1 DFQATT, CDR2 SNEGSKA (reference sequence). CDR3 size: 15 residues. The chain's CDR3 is CSARKSGTDNSPLHF. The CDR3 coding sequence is TGCAGTGCTAGAAAATCCGGGACGGATAATTCACCCCTCCACTTT.